This T cell receptor (beta chain) was observed in a study of T cells in localized non-small cell lung cancer. Germline CDR1 SGHAT, CDR2 FQNNGV. The junction had 4 bases not matched to a gene; V was cut back by 1 base and J by 0 bases. The CDR3 extends over 16 amino acids. This table comes from immunoSEQ multiplex PCR, and its TCRdb copy is limited to in-frame clones, with some not included. The sample shows over 20,000 clones, roughly 80% of them seen only once. The source of this sequence is a man aged 40 to 70 with stage II lung adenocarcinoma. J is TRBJ2-7 and V is TRBV11-2, with 9 bases lining up with TRBD1. Sample: PBMCs, taken before any cancer treatment. Here the CDR3 DNA reads TGTGCCAGCAGCTTAGTTGGGACAGGGATCTCCTACGAGCAGTACTTC. It yields the protein CASSLVGTGISYEQYF.